What follows are 31 T cell receptor beta chains derived from one specimen sequenced in a study of T-cell memory formation after mild COVID-19. TCRdb independently ran MiXCR on the 5' RACE reads; one entry per CDR3 protein. This table holds a few hundred thousand distinct CDR3 sequences, under 15% found once. Sequenced input: PBMCs or a T cell subset sorted from them (not recorded which). These receptors were obtained from a man aged 18 to 30 who had mild COVID-19 (a few samples of this study predate the infection). Cell type and time point are not known.

This clonotype was seen a handful of times. The chain carries TRBV5-1 and TRBJ2-1, with TRBD2 matching 10 bases. The CDR3 is 17 residues long. Germline CDR1 and CDR2: SGHRS and YFSETQ. The ends lost 2 bases at V and 10 bases at J; junction bases unmatched: 15. CDR3 region: CASSFSILAGSKSEQFF. In DNA, the CDR3 is TGCGCCAGCAGCTTCTCTATACTAGCGGGGAGTAAAAGCGAGCAGTTCTTC.

The V call is TRBV6-5, the J call TRBJ2-2, with D maybe TRBD1 (6 bases). The V end lost 0 bases, the J end lost 2 bases, and 10 bases lay between the germline ends. In germline, CDR1 is MNHEY, CDR2 SVGAGI. CDR3 length: 16 residues. This CDR3 is CASSYSSDRNTGELFF. For the CDR3, the DNA is TGTGCCAGCAGTTACTCGTCGGACAGAAACACCGGGGAGCTGTTTTTT.

This chain uses TRBV7-2 with TRBJ2-2; possibly TRBD1 for D (5 bases). The CDR3 extends over 11 amino acids. Germline-derived CDR1 and CDR2 are SGHTA and FQGNSA. V dropped 10 bases and J dropped 6 bases, with 9 bases sitting between them. CDR3 sequence: CATKGAGELFF. Written as DNA, the CDR3 is TGTGCCACGAAAGGGGCCGGGGAGCTGTTTTTT.

There are a few counts of this clonotype. V and J are TRBV6-5 and TRBJ1-1; D unclear. CDR3 length: 14 residues. From germline, CDR1 is MNHEY and CDR2 SVGAGI. V gave up 0 bases and J gave up 7 bases, with 12 bases separating them. As DNA, the CDR3 is TGTGCCAGCAGTTACTCGATTCGTCGGGATGAAGCTTTCTTT. Residues: CASSYSIRRDEAFF.

The rearrangement links TRBV6-5 to TRBJ2-7, with 11 nucleotides matching TRBD2. Germline V gene data show CDR1 as MNHEY and CDR2 as SVGAGI. The CDR3 is 15 residues long. V was pared by 6 bases and J by 3 bases, with 7 bases of the junction left unmatched. CDR3: CASRPSGGIVYEQYF. The CDR3 region has the DNA TGTGCCAGCAGGCCTAGCGGGGGGATTGTCTACGAGCAGTACTTC.

A few counts support this clonotype. V and J are TRBV2 and TRBJ2-5, with 9 bases fitting TRBD1. The V and J ends lost 5 bases and 7 bases, in that order; junction bases with no gene match: 8. Germline lookup yields CDR1 SNHLY and CDR2 FYNNEI. The CDR3 loop spans 14 amino acids. The CDR3 loop reads CASSRDRDVVTQYF. In DNA form, the CDR3 reads TGTGCCAGCAGTAGGGACAGGGACGTAGTGACCCAGTACTTC. The whole variable domain, filled in from reference TRBV2 and TRBJ2-5, reads EPEVTQTPSHQVTQMGQEVILRCVPISNHLYFYWYRQILGQKVEFLVSFYNNEISEKSEIFDDQFSVERPDGSNFTLKIRSTKLEDSAMYFCASSRDRDVVTQYFGPGTRLLVL.

In regard to this clonotype: One end of the junction varies from germline; a read error may be responsible. The chain carries TRBV3-1 and TRBJ2-1; D uncertain. The CDR3 is 12 amino acids. Germline V gives CDR1 LGHDT, CDR2 YNNKEL (reference sequence). The CDR3 loop reads CASSQSLSHYRF. The CDR3 coding sequence is TGTGCCAGCAGCCAATCCCTTTCCCATTACCGTTTC.

This clonotype was seen at least ten times. The chain links TRBV5-1 to TRBJ1-4, with 11 bases that match TRBD1. V lost 4 bases and J lost 4; bases outside the gene matches: 6. Germline values: CDR1 SGHRS, CDR2 YFSETQ. The CDR3 loop spans 16 amino acids. In nucleotides, the CDR3 is TGCGCCAGCAGCCGCGCCGGGACAGGGGGTAATGAAAAACTGTTTTTT. This sequence encodes CASSRAGTGGNEKLFF.

The chain is built from TRBV30 and TRBJ2-5, with 8 bases fitting TRBD1. The CDR3 extends over 14 amino acids. J was trimmed by 13 bases and V by 2 bases; bases with no gene match: 15. Germline lookup yields CDR1 GTSNPN and CDR2 SVGIG (reference sequence). CDR3 DNA: TGTGCCTGGAGTAAAGCCGGGACAGGCACCTTACGGTACTTC. Protein product: CAWSKAGTGTLRYF.

In regard to this clonotype: This clone may be a read error of a much larger clone one base away. The V call is TRBV6-5, the J call TRBJ1-1; 11 bases match TRBD1. Germline-derived CDR1 and CDR2 are MNHEY and SVGAGI. V was pared by 2 bases and J by 6 bases, with 5 bases of the junction left unmatched. The CDR3 is 15 amino acids. The CDR3 loop reads CASSYRTGGGSEAFF. The CDR3 coding sequence is TGTGCCAGCAGTTACCGGACAGGGGGCGGCTCTGAAGCTTTCTTT.

This clonotype has a handful of counts. The chain links TRBV7-8 to TRBJ2-3; D is ambiguous. V was cut by 8 bases and J by 0 bases, with 6 bases left in between. Looked up from germline, CDR1 is SGHVS and CDR2 is FQNEAQ. CDR3 length equals 12 residues. CDR3 sequence (DNA): TGTGCCAGCGCCCCGAGCACAGATACGCAGTATTTT. Translation gives CASAPSTDTQYF.

The genes are TRBV6-5 and TRBJ2-1, with 7 positions matching TRBD2. The CDR3 is 16 amino acids. The J segment lost 8 bases and the V segment lost 6 bases, leaving 16 bases of the junction unmatched. CDR1 is MNHEY, CDR2 SVGAGI, per germline. The CDR3 spells CASRRNWGGLFHEQFF. The CDR3 DNA reads as TGTGCCAGCAGAAGAAACTGGGGGGGACTCTTTCATGAGCAGTTCTTC.

The V call is TRBV19, the J call TRBJ1-3; 7 bases line up with TRBD1. This CDR3 region has 14 residues. J was trimmed by 0 bases and V by 8 bases; bases with no gene match: 4. Per the germline V gene, CDR1 is LNHDA and CDR2 is SQIVND (reference sequence). CDR3: CASHRGLSGNTIYF. The DNA for the CDR3 is TGTGCCAGTCACAGGGGCCTCTCTGGAAACACCATATATTTT.

A note on this clonotype: Possible read error: a much larger clone is one base away. V and J are TRBV27 and TRBJ2-7, with 8 bases matching TRBD2. V was pared by 0 bases and J by 6 bases, with 4 bases of the junction left unmatched. Germline CDR1 reads MNHEY; CDR2 reads SMNVEV (reference sequence). The CDR3 runs 14 residues. CDR3 region: CASSLSSGAGEQYV. The CDR3 coding sequence is TGTGCCAGCAGTTTATCTAGCGGGGCTGGCGAGCAGTACGTC.

This chain uses TRBV5-1 with TRBJ2-2; 8 bases match TRBD2. Losses at the gene ends were 4 bases for V and 4 bases for J; bases not matched to a gene: 12. Germline CDR1 reads SGHRS; CDR2 reads YFSETQ. There are 17 residues in the CDR3. The CDR3 DNA sequence: TGCGCCAGCAGCGGGGGAGGCCAGCGGGGGAGCACCGGGGAGCTGTTTTTT. Its translation: CASSGGGQRGSTGELFF.

The gene calls are TRBV7-2 and TRBJ1-2; no clear D gene. V gave up 3 bases and J gave up 0 bases, with 11 bases separating them. Germline lookup yields CDR1 SGHTA and CDR2 FQGNSA. This CDR3 has 15 amino acids. The DNA of the CDR3 is TGTGCCAGCAGCTTTATAGGGCGTCCTAACTATGGCTACACCTTC. Encoded protein: CASSFIGRPNYGYTF.

This clonotype has just a few counts. The chain is built from TRBV20-1 and TRBJ2-1; TRBD2 might be the D (6 bases). V shed 0 bases and J shed 1 base, with 16 bases lying between them. The CDR3 consists of 17 residues. CDR1 and CDR2 (germline): DFQATT, SNEGSKA (reference sequence). The CDR3: CSAREPQRVGSYNEQFF. The CDR3 DNA follows: TGCAGTGCTAGAGAGCCCCAGCGGGTAGGGTCCTACAATGAGCAGTTCTTC.

The J gene is TRBJ2-5, the V gene TRBV5-1, with D uncertain. The CDR3 totals 14 residues. With 0 bases removed from V and 2 bases from J, the gap between germline ends came to 8 bases. The germline gives CDR1 SGHRS, CDR2 YFSETQ. DNA for the CDR3: TGCGCCAGCAGCTTGGTACCTAGACAAGAGACCCAGTACTTC. Its protein is CASSLVPRQETQYF.

This clonotype was observed a few times. The genes are TRBV6-5 and TRBJ2-5; 8 bases map to TRBD2. Trimming took 0 bases from V and 5 from J; bases not matched to a gene: 5. This CDR3 has 15 amino acids. Germline values: CDR1 MNHEY, CDR2 SVGAGI. CDR3 sequence reads: CASSYSGTSRETQYF. The CDR3 region has the DNA TGTGCCAGCAGTTACTCCGGGACTAGTCGGGAGACCCAGTACTTC.

The chain combines TRBV5-1 with TRBJ2-3; TRBD1 is a possible D gene (6 bases). The CDR3 extends over 16 amino acids. V lost 0 bases to trimming and J lost 3 bases, with 14 bases between them. The germline V gene has CDR1 SGHRS and CDR2 YFSETQ. CDR3 region: CASSLGWTDGTDTQYF. The CDR3, as DNA: TGCGCCAGCAGCTTGGGATGGACAGACGGAACAGATACGCAGTATTTT.

The chain combines TRBV5-1 with TRBJ1-1, with TRBD1 as a possible D gene (5 bases). The CDR3 consists of 13 residues. Deletions cut 3 bases from V and 3 bases from J, with 9 bases between. Germline CDR1 SGHRS, CDR2 YFSETQ. CDR3 in DNA: TGCGCCAGCAGCTGGGGGGGGGACACTGAAGCTTTCTTT. This gives the protein CASSWGGDTEAFF.

The table lists this clonotype with many counts. The V gene is TRBV20-1, the J gene TRBJ2-5; 7 nucleotides align to TRBD1. The V gene's germline CDR1 is DFQATT and CDR2 SNEGSKA (reference sequence). This CDR3 contains 14 residues. V dropped 5 bases and J dropped 5; count of bases not matched to a gene: 11. The CDR3 region has the DNA TGCAGTGCTCGCAGGGGGAGCAATTGGGAGACCCAGTACTTC. Protein: CSARRGSNWETQYF.

V usage is TRBV5-1 and J usage is TRBJ2-6, with TRBD1 identical over 8 bases. J lost 4 bases, V lost 4 bases, and 4 bases had no gene match. The CDR3 is 15 amino acids. From germline, CDR1 is SGHRS and CDR2 YFSETQ. Here the CDR3 reads CASSPTGAGANVLTF. For the CDR3, the DNA is TGCGCCAGCAGCCCGACAGGGGCCGGGGCCAACGTCCTGACTTTC.

The chain is built from TRBV5-1 and TRBJ2-5, with 10 bases identical to TRBD1. CDR3 length equals 14 residues. V lost 3 bases to trimming and J lost 5 bases; unmatched junction nucleotides: 4. CDR1 and CDR2 from the germline V gene are SGHRS and YFSETQ. CDR3 in amino acids: CASSSDRGQETQYF. Written as DNA, the CDR3 is TGCGCCAGCAGCTCCGACAGGGGGCAGGAGACCCAGTACTTC. Combining the CDR3 with reference TRBV5-1 and TRBJ2-5 gives the whole variable domain KAGVTQTPRYLIKTRGQQVTLSCSPISGHRSVSWYQQTPGQGLQFLFEYFSETQRNKGNFPGRFSGRQFSNSRSEMNVSTLELGDSALYLCASSSDRGQETQYFGPGTRLLVL.

The rearrangement links TRBV6-5 to TRBJ2-7; D is unresolved. V lost 7 bases, J lost 2 bases, and 9 bases lay in between. CDR1 and CDR2 from the germline V gene are MNHEY and SVGAGI. This CDR3 contains 12 residues. CDR3 sequence reads: CASTGRAYEQYF. The CDR3 DNA reads as TGTGCCAGCACTGGACGGGCCTACGAGCAGTACTTC.

This clonotype was counted between two and nine times. The rearrangement joins TRBV12-3 or TRBV12-4 to TRBJ2-7, with D possibly TRBD2 on 5 matching bases. The CDR3 is made up of 13 amino acids. Between the trimmed V and J ends, which lost 6 bases and 3 bases, there was a span of 12 bases. The CDR3 DNA reads as TGTGCCAGCAGCAACGGAGGATTCTACGAGCAGTACTTC. Translated: CASSNGGFYEQYF.

This clonotype came up a few times. The chain is built from TRBV4-1 and TRBJ2-7; D gene unclear. The V end was cut by 0 bases, the J end by 0 bases, with 12 bases between. Per germline, CDR1 MGHRA and CDR2 YSYEKL. CDR3 length equals 16 residues. Here the CDR3 DNA reads TGCGCCAGCAGCCAAGATCGGAGCAGAAGCTCCTACGAGCAGTACTTC. It codes for CASSQDRSRSSYEQYF.

In its sample, this clonotype was seen many times. V gene TRBV7-9 combines with J gene TRBJ2-2; no firm D call. The V and J ends lost 1 base and 5 bases respectively, with 8 bases between them. The CDR3 totals 14 residues. The germline CDR1 and CDR2 sequences are SEHNR and FQNEAQ (reference sequence). For the CDR3, the DNA is TGTGCCAGCAGCTTAGTTTTGGAGACCGGGGAGCTGTTTTTT. Protein: CASSLVLETGELFF.

This clonotype was observed a few times. This chain joins TRBV7-9 and TRBJ2-7; 7 bases are shared with TRBD2. Germline assignment: CDR1 SEHNR and CDR2 FQNEAQ (reference sequence). This CDR3 is 16 amino acids long. V lost 5 bases to trimming and J lost 5 bases; unmatched junction nucleotides: 15. The CDR3 loop is CASSPPTLREVDEQYF. The CDR3 bases are TGTGCCAGCAGCCCCCCAACTCTCCGGGAGGTGGACGAGCAGTACTTC. Full variable domain (rest looked up from reference TRBV7-9 and TRBJ2-7): DTGVSQNPRHKITKRGQNVTFRCDPISEHNRLYWYRQTLGQGPEFLTYFQNEAQLEKSRLLSDRFSAERPKGSFSTLEIQRTEQGDSAMYLCASSPPTLREVDEQYFGPGTRLTVT.

CDR3 bases: TGCAGCGTCCCGGGCGCAAAGACAGGGGTGGGCTACGAGCAGTACTTC. Its translation is CSVPGAKTGVGYEQYF. The chain is built from TRBV29-1 and TRBJ2-7; TRBD1 matches 8 bases. The germline CDR1 and CDR2 sequences are SQVTM and ANQGSEA. The V and J ends lost 6 bases and 3 bases, in that order; junction bases with no gene match: 16. There are 16 residues in the CDR3.

This clonotype turned up a few times. DNA of the CDR3: TGTGCCAGCAGCTCGACGGCGAGTTCAAATGAGCAGTTCTTC. Protein product: CASSSTASSNEQFF. V and J are TRBV7-2 and TRBJ2-1; D unclear. CDR3 size: 14 residues. The V gene lost 4 bases and the J gene lost 7 bases, with 14 bases spanning the gap. CDR1 SGHTA and CDR2 FQGNSA come from the germline V gene.